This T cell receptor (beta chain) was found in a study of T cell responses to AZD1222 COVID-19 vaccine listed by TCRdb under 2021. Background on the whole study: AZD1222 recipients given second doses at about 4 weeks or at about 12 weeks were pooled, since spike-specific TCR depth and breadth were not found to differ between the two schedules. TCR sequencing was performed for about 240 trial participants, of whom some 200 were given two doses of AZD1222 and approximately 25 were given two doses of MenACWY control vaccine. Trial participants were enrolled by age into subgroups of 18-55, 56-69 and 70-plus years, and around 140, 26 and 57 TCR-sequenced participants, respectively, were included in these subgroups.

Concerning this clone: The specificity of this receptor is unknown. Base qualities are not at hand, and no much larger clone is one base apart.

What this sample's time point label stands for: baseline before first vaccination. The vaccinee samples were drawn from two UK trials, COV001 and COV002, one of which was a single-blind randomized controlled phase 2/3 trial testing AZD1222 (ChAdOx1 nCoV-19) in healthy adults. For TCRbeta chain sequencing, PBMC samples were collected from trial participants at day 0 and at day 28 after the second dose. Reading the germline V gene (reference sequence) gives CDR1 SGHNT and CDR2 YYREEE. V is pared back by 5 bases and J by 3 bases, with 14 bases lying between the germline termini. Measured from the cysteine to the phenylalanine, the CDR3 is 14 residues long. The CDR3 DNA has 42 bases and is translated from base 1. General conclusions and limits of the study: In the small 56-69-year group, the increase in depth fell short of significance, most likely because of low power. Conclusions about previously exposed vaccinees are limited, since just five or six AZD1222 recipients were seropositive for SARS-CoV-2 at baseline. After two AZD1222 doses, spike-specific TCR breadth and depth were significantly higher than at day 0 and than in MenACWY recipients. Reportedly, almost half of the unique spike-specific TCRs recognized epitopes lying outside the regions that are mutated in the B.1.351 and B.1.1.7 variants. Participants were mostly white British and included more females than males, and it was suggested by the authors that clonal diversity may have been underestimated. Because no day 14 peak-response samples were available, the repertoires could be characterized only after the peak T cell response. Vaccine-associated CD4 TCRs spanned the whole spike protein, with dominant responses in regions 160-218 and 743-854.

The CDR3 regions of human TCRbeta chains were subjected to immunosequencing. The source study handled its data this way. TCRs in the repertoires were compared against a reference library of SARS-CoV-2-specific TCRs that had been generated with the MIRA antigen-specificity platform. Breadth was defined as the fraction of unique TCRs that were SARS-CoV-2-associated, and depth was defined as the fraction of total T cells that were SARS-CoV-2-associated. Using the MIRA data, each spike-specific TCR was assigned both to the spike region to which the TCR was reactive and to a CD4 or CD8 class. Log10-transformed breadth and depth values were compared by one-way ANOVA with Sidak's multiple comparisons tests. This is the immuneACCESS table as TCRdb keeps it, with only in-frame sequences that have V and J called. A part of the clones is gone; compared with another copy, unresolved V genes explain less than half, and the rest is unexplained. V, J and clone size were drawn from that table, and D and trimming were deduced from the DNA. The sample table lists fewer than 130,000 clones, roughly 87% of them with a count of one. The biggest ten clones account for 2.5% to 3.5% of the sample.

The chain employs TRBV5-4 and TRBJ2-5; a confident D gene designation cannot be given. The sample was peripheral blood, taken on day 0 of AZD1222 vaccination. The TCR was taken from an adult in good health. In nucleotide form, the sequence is TGTGCCAGCAGTTCGAGGCACAGTGAAGAGACCCAGTACTTC. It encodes CASSSRHSEETQYF.